This TCR beta chain was sequenced in a study of blood T cell repertoires in COVID-19 (dated by TCRdb to between 2020 and 2021). Some background on the complete study: Collaborator samples came from the United States, Italy and Spain and covered acute and convalescent phases of COVID-19. The samples were drawn from the first 160 participants of the ongoing ImmuneRACE study and from roughly 1,300 subjects provided by 6 global collaborators. The dataset comprised deeply sampled blood TCRbeta repertoires from subjects exposed to, actively infected with, or recovered from COVID-19. A de-identified subject ID, COVID-19 status, age in years and sex were almost always included in the sample metadata. A freely available public database, intended as a resource for researchers studying the immune response to SARS-CoV-2, is where the repertoires were released. Where available, HLA class I and class II types were taken from metadata supplied by the sample provider and were not determined by assay-based typing. The prospective study material was composed of cDNA or gDNA derived from T cells, B-cell-depleted T cells, or PBMCs. General findings and caveats noted by the study authors: The amount of clinical and demographic metadata varied by source and participant and was provided uncurated.

The immunoSEQ Assay, a bias-controlled multiplex PCR, was used to amplify TCRbeta CDR3 regions from genomic DNA. The study's processing was this. Nucleated cell counts per sample were estimated from amplification of reference gene primers within the assay. To quantify the absolute abundance of each unique TCRbeta CDR3 rearrangement, sequence reads were collapsed and filtered. For each sample, productive Simpson clonality was calculated as the square root of Simpson's diversity index over productive rearrangements. Drawn from immuneACCESS, this table holds only the in-frame rearrangements with V and J called that TCRdb kept. Clones are partly lost; checked studies trace under half to an unresolved V gene and leave the rest unexplained. The V and J calls and clone size are taken from that table; D and trimming were inferred from the DNA. The sample includes approximately 100,000 clones, with 82% observed a single time. About 5% of the sample goes to the ten largest clones.

Collaborating institutions collected whole blood in K2EDTA tubes following their own protocols. For TCRbeta analysis, collaborators shipped samples as frozen whole blood, isolated PBMCs, or DNA extracted from either of those sample types. This clone was detected once. Its target antigen remains unknown. It has no much larger one-base neighbor in the sample; base qualities were not kept. From cysteine to phenylalanine, the CDR3 is 14 amino acids long. The only DNA kept is the CDR3, 42 bases in frame from the first base. As encoded in the germline V gene, CDR1 is MDHEN while CDR2 is SYDVKM. For this chain, trimming is 7 bases at the V end and 5 bases at the J end, and the number of junction bases without a gene match is 10.

Source material: peripheral blood. The V and J genes are TRBV28 and TRBJ1-1, and 7 bases in between align with TRBD1. The TCR comes from a man in his sixties with acute or convalescent COVID-19. CDR3 sequence: CASNNRGSVTEAFF. The bases are TGTGCCAGCAATAACAGGGGATCCGTAACTGAAGCTTTCTTT.